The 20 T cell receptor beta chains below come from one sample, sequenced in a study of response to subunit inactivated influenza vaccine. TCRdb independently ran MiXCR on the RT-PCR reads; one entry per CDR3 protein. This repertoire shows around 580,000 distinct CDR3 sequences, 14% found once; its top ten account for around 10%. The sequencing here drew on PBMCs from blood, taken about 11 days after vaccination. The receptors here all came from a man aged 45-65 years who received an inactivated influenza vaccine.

The CDR3 nucleotides are TGTGCCAGCAGTGGGGACATCTTCTCCTACGAGCAGTACTTC. Its protein product is CASSGDIFSYEQYF. The chain joins TRBV6-1 to TRBJ2-7; tentatively, D is TRBD1 (6 bases). Germline CDR1 reads MNHNS; CDR2 reads SASEGT. Trimming took 4 bases from V and 0 from J, leaving 10 bases between them. This CDR3 has 14 amino acids.

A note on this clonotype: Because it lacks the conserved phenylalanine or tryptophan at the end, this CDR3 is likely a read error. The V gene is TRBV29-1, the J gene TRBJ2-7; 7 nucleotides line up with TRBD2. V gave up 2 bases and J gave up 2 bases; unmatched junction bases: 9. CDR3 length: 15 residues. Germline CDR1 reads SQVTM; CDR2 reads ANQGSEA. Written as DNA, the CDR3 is TGCAGCGTTGAATATAGACTAGCAGGAACCTACGAGCAGTACTTA. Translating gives CSVEYRLAGTYEQYL.

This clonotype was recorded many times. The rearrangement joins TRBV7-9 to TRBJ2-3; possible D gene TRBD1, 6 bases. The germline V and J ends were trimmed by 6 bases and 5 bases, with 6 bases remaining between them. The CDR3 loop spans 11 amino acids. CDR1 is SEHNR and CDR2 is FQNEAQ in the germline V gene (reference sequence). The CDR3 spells CASRGGDTQYF. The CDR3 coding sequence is TGTGCCAGCAGAGGGGGAGATACGCAGTATTTT.

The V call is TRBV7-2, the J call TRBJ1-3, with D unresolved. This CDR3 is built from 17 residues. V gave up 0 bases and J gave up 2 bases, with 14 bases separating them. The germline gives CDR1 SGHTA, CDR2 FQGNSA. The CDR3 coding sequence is TGTGCCAGCAGCTTAGCGGGCCTCAGGAATACTGGAAACACCATATATTTT. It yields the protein CASSLAGLRNTGNTIYF. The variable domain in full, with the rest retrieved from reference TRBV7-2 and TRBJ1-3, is GAGVSQSPSNKVTEKGKDVELRCDPISGHTALYWYRQSLGQGLEFLIYFQGNSAPDKSGLPSDRFSAERTGGSVSTLTIQRTQQEDSAVYLCASSLAGLRNTGNTIYFGEGSWLTVV.

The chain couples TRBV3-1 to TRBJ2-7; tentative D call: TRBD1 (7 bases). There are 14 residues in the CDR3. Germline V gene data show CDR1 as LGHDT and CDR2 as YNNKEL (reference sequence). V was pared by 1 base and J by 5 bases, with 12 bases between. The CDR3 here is CASSQGGGGNEQYF. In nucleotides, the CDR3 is TGTGCCAGCAGCCAAGGAGGGGGCGGGAACGAGCAGTACTTC.

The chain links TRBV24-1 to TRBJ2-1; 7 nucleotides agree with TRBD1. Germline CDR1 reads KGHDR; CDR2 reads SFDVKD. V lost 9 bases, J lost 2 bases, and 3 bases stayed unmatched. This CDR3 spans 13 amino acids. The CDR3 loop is CATSGTAYNEQFF. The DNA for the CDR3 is TGTGCCACCTCCGGGACAGCCTACAATGAGCAGTTCTTC.

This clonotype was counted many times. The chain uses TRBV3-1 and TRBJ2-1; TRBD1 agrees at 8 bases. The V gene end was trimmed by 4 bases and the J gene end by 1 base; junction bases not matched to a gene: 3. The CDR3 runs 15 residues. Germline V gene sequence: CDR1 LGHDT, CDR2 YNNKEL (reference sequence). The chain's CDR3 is CASSLRQGSYNEQFF. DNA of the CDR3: TGTGCCAGCAGCCTACGACAGGGGTCCTACAATGAGCAGTTCTTC.

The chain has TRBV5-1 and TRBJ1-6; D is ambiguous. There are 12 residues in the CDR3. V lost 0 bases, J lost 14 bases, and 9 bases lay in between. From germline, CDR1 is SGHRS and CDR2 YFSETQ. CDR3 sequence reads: CASSLENSALHF. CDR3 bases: TGCGCCAGCAGCTTGGAGAACTCGGCCCTCCACTTT.

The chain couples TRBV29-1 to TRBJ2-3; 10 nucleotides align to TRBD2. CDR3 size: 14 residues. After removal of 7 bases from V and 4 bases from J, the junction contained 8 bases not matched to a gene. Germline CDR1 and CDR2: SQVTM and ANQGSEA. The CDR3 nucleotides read TGCAGCGGGTCTAGCGGGGGTAGTGCAGATACGCAGTATTTT. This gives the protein CSGSSGGSADTQYF.

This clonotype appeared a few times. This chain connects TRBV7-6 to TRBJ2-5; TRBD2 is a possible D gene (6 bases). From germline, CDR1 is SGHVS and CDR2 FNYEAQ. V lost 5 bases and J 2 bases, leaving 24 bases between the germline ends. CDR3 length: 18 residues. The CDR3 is CASSRNAYLLATQETQYF. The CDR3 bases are TGTGCCAGCAGCCGCAACGCGTACCTACTAGCAACACAAGAGACCCAGTACTTC. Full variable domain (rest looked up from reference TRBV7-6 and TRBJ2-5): GAGVSQSPRYKVTKRGQDVALRCDPISGHVSLYWYRQALGQGPEFLTYFNYEAQQDKSGLPNDRFSAERPEGSISTLTIQRTEQRDSAMYRCASSRNAYLLATQETQYFGPGTRLLVL.

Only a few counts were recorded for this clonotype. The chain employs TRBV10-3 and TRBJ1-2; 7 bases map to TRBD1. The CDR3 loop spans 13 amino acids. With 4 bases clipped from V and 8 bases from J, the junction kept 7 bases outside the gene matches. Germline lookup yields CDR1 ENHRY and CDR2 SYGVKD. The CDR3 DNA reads TGTGCCATCAGTGCTGGACAGGTTGACGGCTACACCTTC. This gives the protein CAISAGQVDGYTF.

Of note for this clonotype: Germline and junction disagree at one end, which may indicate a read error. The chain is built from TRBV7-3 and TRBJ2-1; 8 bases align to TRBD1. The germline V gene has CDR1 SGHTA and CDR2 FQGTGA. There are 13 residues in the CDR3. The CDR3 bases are TGTGCCCGCAGTCAGGGGGCGGGCAATGAGCAGTTCTTC. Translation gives CARSQGAGNEQFF.

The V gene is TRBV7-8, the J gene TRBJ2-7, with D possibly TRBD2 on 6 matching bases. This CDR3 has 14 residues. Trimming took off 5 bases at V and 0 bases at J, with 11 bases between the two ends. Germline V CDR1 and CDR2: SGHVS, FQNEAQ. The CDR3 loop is CASSQGLSSYEQYF. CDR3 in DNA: TGTGCCAGCAGCCAGGGACTTAGCTCCTACGAGCAGTACTTC.

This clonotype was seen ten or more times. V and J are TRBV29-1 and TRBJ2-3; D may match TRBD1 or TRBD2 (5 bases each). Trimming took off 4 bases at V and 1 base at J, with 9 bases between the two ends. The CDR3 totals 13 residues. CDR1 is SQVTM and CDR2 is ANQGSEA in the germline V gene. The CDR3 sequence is CSVGWGRTDTQYF. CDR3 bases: TGCAGCGTTGGGTGGGGACGCACAGATACGCAGTATTTT.

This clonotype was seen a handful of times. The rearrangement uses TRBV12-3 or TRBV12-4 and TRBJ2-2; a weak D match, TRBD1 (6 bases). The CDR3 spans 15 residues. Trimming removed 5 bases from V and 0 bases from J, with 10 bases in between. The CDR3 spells CASSPGQTNTGELFF. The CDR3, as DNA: TGTGCCAGCAGTCCTGGACAGACGAACACCGGGGAGCTGTTTTTT.

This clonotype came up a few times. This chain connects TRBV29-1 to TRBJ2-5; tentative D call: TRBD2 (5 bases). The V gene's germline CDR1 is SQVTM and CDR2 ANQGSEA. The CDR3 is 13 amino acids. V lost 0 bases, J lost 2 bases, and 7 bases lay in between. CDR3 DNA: TGCAGCGTTGAAGATCTAGCTCAAGAGACCCAGTACTTC. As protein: CSVEDLAQETQYF.

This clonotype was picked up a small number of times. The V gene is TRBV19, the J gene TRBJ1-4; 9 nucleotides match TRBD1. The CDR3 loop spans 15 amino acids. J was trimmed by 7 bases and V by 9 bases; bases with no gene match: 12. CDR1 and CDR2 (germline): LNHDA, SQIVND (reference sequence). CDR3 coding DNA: TGTGCCAGCAATAGGGGAACAGGGGGCGGTGAAAAACTGTTTTTT. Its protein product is CASNRGTGGGEKLFF. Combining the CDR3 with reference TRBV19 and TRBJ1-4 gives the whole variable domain DGGITQSPKYLFRKEGQNVTLSCEQNLNHDAMYWYRQDPGQGLRLIYYSQIVNDFQKGDIAEGYSVSREKKESFPLTVTSAQKNPTAFYLCASNRGTGGGEKLFFGSGTQLSVL.

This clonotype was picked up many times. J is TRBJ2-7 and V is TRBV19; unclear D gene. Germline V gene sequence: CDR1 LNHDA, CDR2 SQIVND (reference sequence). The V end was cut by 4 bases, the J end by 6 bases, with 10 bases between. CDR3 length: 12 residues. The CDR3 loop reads CASSTPAGEQYF. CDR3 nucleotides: TGTGCCAGTAGTACCCCCGCCGGCGAGCAGTACTTC.

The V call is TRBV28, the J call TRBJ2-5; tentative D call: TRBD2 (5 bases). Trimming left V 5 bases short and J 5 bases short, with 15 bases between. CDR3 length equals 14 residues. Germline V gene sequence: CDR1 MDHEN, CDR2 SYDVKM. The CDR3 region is CASSPSYSGETQYF. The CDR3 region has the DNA TGTGCCAGCAGTCCGAGTTACTCGGGGGAGACCCAGTACTTC.

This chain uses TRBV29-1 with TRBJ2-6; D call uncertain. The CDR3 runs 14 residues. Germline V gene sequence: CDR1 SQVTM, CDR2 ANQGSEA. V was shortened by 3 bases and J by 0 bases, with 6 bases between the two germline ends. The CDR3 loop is CSVDLPSGANVLTF. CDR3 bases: TGCAGCGTTGATCTCCCCTCTGGGGCCAACGTCCTGACTTTC.